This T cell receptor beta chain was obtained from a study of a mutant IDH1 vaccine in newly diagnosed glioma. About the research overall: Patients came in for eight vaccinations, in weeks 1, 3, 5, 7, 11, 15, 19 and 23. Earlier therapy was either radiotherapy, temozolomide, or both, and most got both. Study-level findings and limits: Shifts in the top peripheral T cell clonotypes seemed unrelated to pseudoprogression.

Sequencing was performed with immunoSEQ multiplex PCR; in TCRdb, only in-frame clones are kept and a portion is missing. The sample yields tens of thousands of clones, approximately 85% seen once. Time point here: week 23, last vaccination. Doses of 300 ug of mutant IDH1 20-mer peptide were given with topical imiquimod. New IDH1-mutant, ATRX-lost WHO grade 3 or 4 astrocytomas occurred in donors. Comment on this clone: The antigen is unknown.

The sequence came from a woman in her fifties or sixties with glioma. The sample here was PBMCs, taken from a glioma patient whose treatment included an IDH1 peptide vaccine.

CDR3 sequence reads: CASSLAGQGRIQPQHF. CDR3 bases: TGTGCCAGCAGCTTAGCGGGGCAGGGGAGGATCCAGCCCCAGCATTTT. The chain joins TRBV7-9 to TRBJ1-5, with D possibly TRBD1 on 6 matching bases. V was pared by 0 bases and J by 7 bases, with 16 bases between. The V gene's germline CDR1 is SEHNR and CDR2 FQNEAQ (reference sequence). CDR3 length: 16 amino acids.